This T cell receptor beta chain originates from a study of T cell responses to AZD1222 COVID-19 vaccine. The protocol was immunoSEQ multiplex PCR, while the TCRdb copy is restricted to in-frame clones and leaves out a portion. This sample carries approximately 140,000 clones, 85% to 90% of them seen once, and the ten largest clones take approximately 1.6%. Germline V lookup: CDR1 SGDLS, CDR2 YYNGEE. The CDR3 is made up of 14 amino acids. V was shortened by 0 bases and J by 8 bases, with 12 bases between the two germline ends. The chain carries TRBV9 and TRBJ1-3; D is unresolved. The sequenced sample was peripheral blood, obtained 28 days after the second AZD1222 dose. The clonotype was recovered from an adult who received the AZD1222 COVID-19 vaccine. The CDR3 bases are TGTGCCAGCAGCGTAGTCCCGGGCGGGGACACCATATATTTT. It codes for CASSVVPGGDTIYF.